This T cell receptor (beta chain) appears in the sequencing data of a study of radiotherapy plus CTLA-4 blockade in lung cancer. As to this clone: Antigen: not known.

Focal radiation plus CTLA-4 blockade with ipilimumab was given to patients with chemo-refractory metastatic non-small-cell lung cancer. Study-level points and caveats: In blood, tumor-derived TCR clones expanded after radiotherapy plus ipilimumab.

The data were produced by immunoSEQ multiplex PCR, yet TCRdb's version contains in-frame clones alone and is incomplete. The table has roughly 90,000 clones, around 90% seen once; the top ten hold 4.5% to 5%. The source material was peripheral blood, sampled from a patient treated with radiotherapy plus ipilimumab. This receptor was identified in a human donor with non-small cell lung cancer that progressed on radiotherapy plus ipilimumab.

This CDR3 reads CASSAPGLLYEQYF. Written as DNA, the CDR3 is TGTGCCAGCAGCGCTCCGGGACTCCTCTACGAGCAGTACTTC. This chain joins TRBV7-2 and TRBJ2-7; D may be TRBD2 (6 bases). The V gene lost 5 bases and the J gene lost 3 bases, with 14 bases spanning the gap. Germline V gene sequence: CDR1 SGHTA, CDR2 FQGNSA. The CDR3 has 14 residues.